A selection of T cell receptor beta chains follows, all from one sample in a study of cytomegalovirus exposure and HLA in healthy donors. The repertoire was sequenced with immunoSEQ multiplex PCR; TCRdb's copy has only in-frame clones and lacks some. Among 200,000 to 250,000 clones listed, about 80% were seen once. Sequenced: PBMCs. All receptors derive from a woman aged 55 to 70 in good health and CMV-seropositive. CDR3s include the opening cysteine and the closing phenylalanine or tryptophan. The D gene is left open where the match is weak. Expanded clones are given a class, and other clones once, few, many or no size at all.

clone size: -
J gene: TRBJ2-7
V gene: TRBV5-4
D gene: -
CDR3 protein: CASSLRGTYEQYF
CDR3 DNA: TGTGCCAGCAGCTTGCGCGGTACCTACGAGCAGTACTTC

clone size: -
J gene: TRBJ1-1
V gene: TRBV5-1
D gene: TRBD1
CDR3 protein: CASRDRGVTEAFF
CDR3 DNA: TGCGCCAGCAGGGACAGGGGCGTTACTGAAGCTTTCTTT

clone size: few
J gene: TRBJ2-7
V gene: TRBV2
D gene: TRBD1
CDR3 protein: CAIRGPLYEQYF
CDR3 DNA: TGTGCCATCAGGGGGCCCCTTTACGAGCAGTACTTC

clone size: -
J gene: TRBJ2-3
V gene: TRBV28
D gene: TRBD1
CDR3 protein: CASSLRWGSGQGTDTQYF
CDR3 DNA: TGTGCCAGCAGTTTGAGGTGGGGGTCTGGACAGGGAACAGATACGCAGTATTTT

clone size: -
J gene: TRBJ1-1
V gene: TRBV7-9
D gene: -
CDR3 protein: CASNPGNMNTEAFF
CDR3 DNA: TGTGCCAGCAACCCAGGGAACATGAACACTGAAGCTTTCTTT

clone size: -
J gene: TRBJ2-2
V gene: TRBV7-9
D gene: TRBD1
CDR3 protein: CASSYRTGRSGELFF
CDR3 DNA: TGTGCCAGCAGCTATCGGACAGGGAGGTCCGGGGAGCTGTTTTTT

clone size: -
J gene: TRBJ2-1
V gene: TRBV11-2
D gene: TRBD1
CDR3 protein: CASSQGRQGLYNEQFF
CDR3 DNA: TGTGCCAGCAGTCAAGGACGACAGGGCTTATACAATGAGCAGTTCTTC

clone size: once
J gene: TRBJ2-1
V gene: TRBV5-1
D gene: TRBD2
CDR3 protein: CASSREAGEYEQFF
CDR3 DNA: TGCGCCAGCAGTCGGGAAGCGGGAGAGTATGAGCAGTTCTTC

clone size: once
J gene: TRBJ2-1
V gene: TRBV4-1
D gene: TRBD2
CDR3 protein: CASSQESPNGIAGFNEQFF
CDR3 DNA: TGCGCCAGCAGCCAAGAATCACCCAACGGGATAGCGGGATTTAATGAGCAGTTCTTC

clone size: -
J gene: TRBJ2-7
V gene: TRBV19
D gene: -
CDR3 protein: CASSIGGREAYEQYF
CDR3 DNA: TGTGCCAGTAGTATAGGGGGCAGGGAGGCCTACGAGCAGTACTTC

clone size: -
J gene: TRBJ2-7
V gene: TRBV11-2
D gene: -
CDR3 protein: CASSLSRDPSYEQYF
CDR3 DNA: TGTGCCAGCAGCTTATCGCGGGATCCCTCCTACGAGCAGTACTTC

clone size: few
J gene: TRBJ1-2
V gene: TRBV6-1
D gene: -
CDR3 protein: CASSELGQSYTF
CDR3 DNA: TGTGCCAGCAGTGAATTGGGGCAGAGCTACACCTTC

clone size: -
J gene: TRBJ2-3
V gene: TRBV4-1
D gene: -
CDR3 protein: CASSQIGANTQYF
CDR3 DNA: TGCGCCAGCAGCCAAATTGGAGCGAATACGCAGTATTTT

clone size: -
J gene: TRBJ2-6
V gene: TRBV4-2
D gene: TRBD2
CDR3 protein: CASSQDEQLAGFSGANVLTF
CDR3 DNA: TGTGCCAGCAGCCAAGATGAGCAACTAGCGGGATTCTCTGGGGCCAACGTCCTGACTTTC

clone size: -
J gene: TRBJ2-3
V gene: TRBV5-4
D gene: TRBD2
CDR3 protein: CASSDRLAGRTDTQYF
CDR3 DNA: TGTGCCAGCAGCGATAGACTAGCGGGGCGCACAGATACGCAGTATTTT

clone size: -
J gene: TRBJ2-3
V gene: TRBV27
D gene: TRBD2
CDR3 protein: CASSPIAGGTDTQYF
CDR3 DNA: TGTGCCAGCAGTCCGATAGCGGGAGGGACAGATACGCAGTATTTT